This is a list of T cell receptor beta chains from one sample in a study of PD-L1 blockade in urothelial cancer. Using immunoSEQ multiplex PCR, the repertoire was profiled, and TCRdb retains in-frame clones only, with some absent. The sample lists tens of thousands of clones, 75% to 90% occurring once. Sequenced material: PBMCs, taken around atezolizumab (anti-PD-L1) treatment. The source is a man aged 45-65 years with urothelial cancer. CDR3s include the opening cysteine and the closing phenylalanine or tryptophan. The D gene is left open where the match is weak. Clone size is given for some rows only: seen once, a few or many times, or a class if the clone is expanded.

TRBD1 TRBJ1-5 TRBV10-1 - CASCSTPGQGPYSQHF
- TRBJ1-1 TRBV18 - CASSPNRNSNTEAFF
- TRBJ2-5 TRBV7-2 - CASSFGQQETQYF
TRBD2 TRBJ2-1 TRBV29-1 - CSVSSGTSYNEQFF
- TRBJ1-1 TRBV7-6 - CASSFPMTGSNTEAFF
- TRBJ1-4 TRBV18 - CASSPRGSTNEKLFF
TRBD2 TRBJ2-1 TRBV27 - CASSFRLGGSTYNEQFF
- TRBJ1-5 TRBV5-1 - CASSLEQGNQPQHF
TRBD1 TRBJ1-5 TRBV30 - CAWSWTGGNQPQHF
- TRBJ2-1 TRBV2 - CASSDRAVGNEQFF
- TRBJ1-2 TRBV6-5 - CASSYLGGYGYTF
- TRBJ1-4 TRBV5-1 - CASSYSTATNEKLFF
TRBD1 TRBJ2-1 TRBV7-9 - CASSSDPGQGTPEQFF
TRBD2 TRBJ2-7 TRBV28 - CASSLPAGGPNEQYF
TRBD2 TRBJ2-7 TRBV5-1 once CASSAETSGRNEQYF
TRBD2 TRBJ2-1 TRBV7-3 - CASSLGTSGRKNEQFF
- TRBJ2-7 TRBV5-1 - CASSKEAYEQYF
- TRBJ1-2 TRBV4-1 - CASSQGEFYGYTF
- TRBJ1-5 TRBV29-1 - CSVSENSNQPQHF
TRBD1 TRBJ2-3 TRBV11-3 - CASSLGVKGAFTDTQYF
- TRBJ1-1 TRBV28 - CASSFDIKMNTEAFF
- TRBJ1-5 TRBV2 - CASSRLGGIGSNQPQHF
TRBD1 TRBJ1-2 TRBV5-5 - CASSQDRGSLGYTF
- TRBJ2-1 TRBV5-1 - CASSSMASDYNEQFF
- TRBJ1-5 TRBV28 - CASSSAEGSNQPQHF
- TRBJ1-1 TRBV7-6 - CASSLSRAGEAFF
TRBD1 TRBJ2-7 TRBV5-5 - CASSLLGQGLSEQYF
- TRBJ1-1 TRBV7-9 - CASSLPEGGPEAFF
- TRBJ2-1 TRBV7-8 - CASSLHTSQMNEQFF
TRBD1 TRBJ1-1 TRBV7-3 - CASSQNRGGNTEAFF
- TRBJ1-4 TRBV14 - CASSQVRTAYEKLFF
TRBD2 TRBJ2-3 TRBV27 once CARTSGLTDTQYF
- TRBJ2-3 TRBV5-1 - CASSPPSTDTQYF
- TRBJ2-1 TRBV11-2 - CASSLDLQVRRNEQFF
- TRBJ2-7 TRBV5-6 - CASSLAGGTGNHEQYF
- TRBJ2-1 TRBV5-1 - CASSSEGGSYNEQFF
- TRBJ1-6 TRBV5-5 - CASSFAGVQNSPLHF
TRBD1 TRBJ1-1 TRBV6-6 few CASSYSGQGYSEAFF
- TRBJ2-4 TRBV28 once CASSLSQGLRVRGFQYF
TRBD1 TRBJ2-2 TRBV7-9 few CASSPWTGQGAQGGELFF
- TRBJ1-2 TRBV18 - CASSPRLGGYTF
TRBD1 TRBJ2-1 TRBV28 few CASSDRDRGEQFF
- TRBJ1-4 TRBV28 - CASSRHRRQDDNEKLFF
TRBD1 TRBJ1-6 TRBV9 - CASSVRQGFANSPLHF
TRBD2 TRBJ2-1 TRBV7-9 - CASSWTSGGPNEQFF
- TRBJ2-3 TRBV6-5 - CASSYSELASTDTQYF
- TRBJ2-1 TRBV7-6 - CASSTTGHEQFF
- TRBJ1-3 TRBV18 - CASSRAGAGGNTIYF
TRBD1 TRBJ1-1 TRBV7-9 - CASSSGQGHTEAFF